The present T cell receptor (beta chain) was sequenced within a study of blood T cells in healthy people across ages. Germline assignment: CDR1 LNHDA and CDR2 SQIVND (reference sequence). Trimming removed 5 bases from V and 4 bases from J, with 12 bases in between. The CDR3 has 14 amino acids. Alongside a J-beta primer mix, a sample-barcoded 5' primer served in a second PCR lasting roughly 6 to 12 cycles. MiXCR, applied by TCRdb to the 5' RACE reads, yields one record per CDR3 protein. The data contain 700,000 or so distinct CDR3 sequences, 35% to 50% of them singletons. Sequencing used blood. The V and J genes are TRBV19 and TRBJ2-1; D unclear. The sequence was obtained from a man at least 80 years old in good health. Here the CDR3 reads CASSGGARYNEQFF. CDR3 sequence (DNA): TGTGCCAGTAGTGGTGGAGCTAGGTACAATGAGCAGTTCTTC.